The 28 T cell receptor beta chains below all came from one sample that was sequenced in a study of blood T cell repertoires in COVID-19. The table came from immunoSEQ multiplex PCR; TCRdb's copy has only in-frame clones and leaves some out. The sample contains about 320,000 clones, over 85% of which appear only once. The material sequenced was PBMCs or T cells enriched from blood (not recorded which). All receptors derive from a man aged 55 to 69 who had recovered from COVID-19.

The J gene is TRBJ2-7, the V gene TRBV5-1, with a weak D call TRBD1 (5 bases). CDR3 length equals 16 residues. Germline values: CDR1 SGHRS, CDR2 YFSETQ. Trimming left V 0 bases short and J 1 base short, with 14 bases between. In DNA form, the CDR3 reads TGCGCCAGCAGCTTGGGAGACAGTTCTTCGTCCTACGAGCAGTACTTC. Its protein product is CASSLGDSSSSYEQYF.

Only a few counts were recorded for this clone. The DNA of the CDR3 is TGTGCCAGCAGCCCCGGTGGTCCGGGCAATCAGCCCCAGCATTTT. This gives the protein CASSPGGPGNQPQHF. The genes are TRBV11-2 and TRBJ1-5; no clear D. Germline lookup yields CDR1 SGHAT and CDR2 FQNNGV. The CDR3 consists of 15 residues. Trimming removed 5 bases at V and 2 bases at J, with 13 bases between.

The gene calls are TRBV14 and TRBJ2-1; TRBD2 agrees at 7 bases. The V and J ends lost 5 bases and 1 base, in that order; junction bases with no gene match: 5. CDR1 is SGHDN, CDR2 FVKESK, per germline. The CDR3 length is 15 residues. Written as DNA, the CDR3 is TGTGCCAGCAGCGGCGGGAGATGGTCCTACAATGAGCAGTTCTTC. It is translated as CASSGGRWSYNEQFF.

This chain joins TRBV20-1 and TRBJ1-3; D perhaps matches TRBD1 (6 bases). Between the trimmed V and J ends, which lost 3 bases and 4 bases, there was a span of 19 bases. This CDR3 is built from 16 residues. Germline V CDR1 and CDR2: DFQATT, SNEGSKA (reference sequence). In DNA, the CDR3 is TGCAGTGCTAGTCCAGCTATCGGGGGGCGCGGAAACACCATATATTTT. Encoded protein: CSASPAIGGRGNTIYF.

CDR3 DNA: TGTGCCAGCAGTGAAGATTGGCGGGTCTCCGGAAACACCATATATTTT. It codes for CASSEDWRVSGNTIYF. The chain combines TRBV2 with TRBJ1-3; D unresolved. Trimming pared 1 base from V and 4 bases from J, leaving 14 bases between. The CDR3 length is 16 residues. Germline V gene sequence: CDR1 SNHLY, CDR2 FYNNEI. The complete variable domain, with remaining parts taken from reference TRBV2 and TRBJ1-3, reads EPEVTQTPSHQVTQMGQEVILRCVPISNHLYFYWYRQILGQKVEFLVSFYNNEISEKSEIFDDQFSVERPDGSNFTLKIRSTKLEDSAMYFCASSEDWRVSGNTIYFGEGSWLTVV.

V usage is TRBV24-1 and J usage is TRBJ2-1; the match to TRBD1 covers 7 bases. Germline V gives CDR1 KGHDR, CDR2 SFDVKD. With V trimmed by 11 bases and J by 7 bases, 10 bases remained unmatched. The CDR3 contains 13 residues. CDR3 sequence (DNA): TGTGCCATCGGCGGACAGGTTAAGAATGAGCAGTTCTTC. Translating gives CAIGGQVKNEQFF.

The J gene is TRBJ1-4, the V gene TRBV9, with TRBD1 as a possible D gene (5 bases). Trimming removed 3 bases at V and 6 bases at J, with 18 bases between. Germline lookup yields CDR1 SGDLS and CDR2 YYNGEE. The length of the CDR3 is 16 residues. This chain's CDR3 is CASSARAGQVDEKLFF. The CDR3 nucleotides are TGTGCCAGCAGCGCCCGGGCGGGGCAGGTGGATGAAAAACTGTTTTTT.

The gene calls are TRBV6-1 and TRBJ2-4; TRBD1 aligns across 9 bases. Germline values: CDR1 MNHNS, CDR2 SASEGT. J lost 8 bases, V lost 6 bases, and 5 bases had no gene match. The CDR3 runs to 13 residues. The CDR3, as DNA: TGTGCCAGCAGCGGACAGGGGTATTACATTCAGTACTTC. This gives the protein CASSGQGYYIQYF.

The sample holds one count of this clone. The V gene is TRBV5-4, the J gene TRBJ2-1; weak D call: TRBD1 (6 bases). The CDR3 runs to 15 residues. With 1 base removed from V and 6 bases from J, the gap between germline ends came to 14 bases. Per germline, CDR1 SGHNT and CDR2 YYREEE (reference sequence). The CDR3 DNA reads as TGTGCCAGCAGCTTGTCCACAGGGACGGTCAATGAGCAGTTCTTC. This translates into CASSLSTGTVNEQFF.

This chain joins TRBV10-3 and TRBJ1-1; D is ambiguous. This CDR3 is built from 14 residues. The V end was cut by 0 bases, the J end by 1 base, with 6 bases between. Germline assignment: CDR1 ENHRY and CDR2 SYGVKD. The CDR3 here is CAISESLGNTEAFF. The CDR3 DNA sequence: TGTGCCATCAGTGAGTCCCTAGGGAACACTGAAGCTTTCTTT.

The chain employs TRBV5-4 and TRBJ1-2; 8 bases align to TRBD1. The J segment lost 2 bases and the V segment lost 0 bases, leaving 3 bases of the junction unmatched. From germline, CDR1 is SGHNT and CDR2 YYREEE (reference sequence). CDR3 length equals 15 residues. CDR3 bases: TGTGCCAGCAGCTTGGGGGGACAGGACAACTATGGCTACACCTTC. It specifies CASSLGGQDNYGYTF.

The CDR3 reads CAIKHRDKGEQYF. The CDR3 DNA follows: TGTGCCATCAAGCACCGGGACAAAGGCGAGCAGTACTTC. The chain carries TRBV10-3 and TRBJ2-7, with TRBD1 as a possible D gene (6 bases). The V gene's germline CDR1 is ENHRY and CDR2 SYGVKD. This CDR3 spans 13 amino acids. The ends were cut back, 7 bases at V and 6 bases at J, with 16 bases in the middle.

This rearrangement joins TRBV27 to TRBJ2-5, with a tentative D call TRBD2 (5 bases). Trimming took off 5 bases at V and 4 bases at J, with 17 bases between the two ends. Germline values: CDR1 MNHEY, CDR2 SMNVEV (reference sequence). The length of the CDR3 is 15 residues. CDR3 loop: CASSRRQLALETQYF. CDR3 nucleotide sequence: TGTGCCAGCAGTCGGAGGCAGCTAGCCCTAGAGACCCAGTACTTC.

This chain joins TRBV2 and TRBJ1-2, with D possibly TRBD1 on 6 matching bases. The V and J ends lost 4 bases and 2 bases respectively, with 8 bases between them. CDR3 length equals 13 residues. Germline-derived CDR1 and CDR2 are SNHLY and FYNNEI. Here the CDR3 DNA reads TGTGCCAGCAGTGGGGGGCAGAACTATGGCTACACCTTC. Its translation: CASSGGQNYGYTF.

This chain uses TRBV7-8 with TRBJ1-5, with D possibly TRBD1 on 6 matching bases. The V end lost 1 base, the J end lost 6 bases, and 13 bases lay between the germline ends. CDR3 length equals 15 residues. From germline, CDR1 is SGHVS and CDR2 FQNEAQ. The CDR3 spells CASSLVTGGGQPQHF. The CDR3 nucleotides read TGTGCCAGCAGCTTAGTTACTGGGGGCGGTCAGCCCCAGCATTTT.

The chain combines TRBV2 with TRBJ2-5, with D maybe TRBD2 (6 bases). The V gene lost 6 bases and the J gene lost 4 bases, with 12 bases spanning the gap. The germline V gene encodes CDR1 SNHLY and CDR2 FYNNEI. The CDR3 is made up of 13 amino acids. For the CDR3, the DNA is TGTGCCAGCAGCCCGGGGGTGGCAGAGACCCAGTACTTC. Amino acids: CASSPGVAETQYF. The entire variable domain, with the rest obtained from reference TRBV2 and TRBJ2-5, is as follows: EPEVTQTPSHQVTQMGQEVILRCVPISNHLYFYWYRQILGQKVEFLVSFYNNEISEKSEIFDDQFSVERPDGSNFTLKIRSTKLEDSAMYFCASSPGVAETQYFGPGTRLLVL.

A note on this clone: Other DNA sequences in the sample encode the same CDR3. The chain recombines TRBV19 with TRBJ1-1, with D tentatively TRBD1 (5 bases). This CDR3 is built from 13 residues. Germline-derived CDR1 and CDR2 are LNHDA and SQIVND (reference sequence). With 4 bases removed from V and 1 base from J, the gap between germline ends came to 7 bases. The CDR3 is CASSTQGNTEAFF. The CDR3 DNA reads as TGTGCCAGTAGTACCCAGGGGAACACTGAAGCTTTCTTT.

V usage is TRBV5-1 and J usage is TRBJ2-4; 9 bases line up with TRBD1. The V segment lost 4 bases and the J segment 3 bases; nucleotides outside the gene matches: 8. Germline V gives CDR1 SGHRS, CDR2 YFSETQ. The CDR3 is made up of 16 amino acids. Here the CDR3 reads CASSRTGEPYKNIQYF. CDR3 nucleotide sequence: TGCGCCAGCAGCAGGACAGGGGAACCCTACAAAAACATTCAGTACTTC.

The chain links TRBV11-3 to TRBJ1-2; unclear D gene. The ends were cut back, 1 base at V and 4 bases at J, with 16 bases in the middle. The CDR3 length is 16 residues. Germline assignment: CDR1 SGHNT and CDR2 YENEEA. CDR3 amino acids: CASSLGFSADIYGYTF. Here the CDR3 DNA reads TGTGCCAGCAGCTTAGGCTTTTCGGCAGACATCTATGGCTACACCTTC.

The chain combines TRBV18 with TRBJ2-2; 8 bases align to TRBD2. With 1 base clipped from V and 6 bases from J, the junction kept 7 bases outside the gene matches. The CDR3 totals 16 residues. From germline, CDR1 is KGHSH and CDR2 LQKENI. For the CDR3, the DNA is TGTGCCAGCTCACCACTGCAGCGGGAGAGGGCCGGGGAGCTGTTTTTT. It encodes CASSPLQRERAGELFF. The full variable domain, its missing parts supplied by reference TRBV18 and TRBJ2-2, is NAGVMQNPRHLVRRRGQEARLRCSPMKGHSHVYWYRQLPEEGLKFMVYLQKENIIDESGMPKERFSAEFPKEGPSILRIQQVVRGDSAAYFCASSPLQRERAGELFFGEGSRLTVL.

The chain joins TRBV4-2 to TRBJ2-2; 10 bases match TRBD2. The CDR3 sequence is 19 residues long. Germline trimming cut 0 bases from V and 6 bases from J; bases unmatched to any gene: 13. From germline, CDR1 is LGHNA and CDR2 YNFKEQ. CDR3 in DNA: TGTGCCAGCAGCCAAGAGCGCCGCAAAGCGGGGGGGCGTTCCGGGGAGCTGTTTTTT. It is translated as CASSQERRKAGGRSGELFF.

The chain recombines TRBV18 with TRBJ2-1; D may be TRBD1 (5 bases). Germline CDR1 is KGHSH and CDR2 is LQKENI. V gave up 5 bases and J gave up 7 bases, with 15 bases separating them. This CDR3 contains 14 residues. Here the CDR3 reads CASSTTLQENEQFF. Written as DNA, the CDR3 is TGTGCCAGCTCAACCACACTACAGGAAAATGAGCAGTTCTTC. The whole variable domain, remainder taken from reference TRBV18 and TRBJ2-1, is NAGVMQNPRHLVRRRGQEARLRCSPMKGHSHVYWYRQLPEEGLKFMVYLQKENIIDESGMPKERFSAEFPKEGPSILRIQQVVRGDSAAYFCASSTTLQENEQFFGPGTRLTVL.

The chain is built from TRBV12-5 and TRBJ1-2; possible D gene TRBD1, 5 bases. The germline V and J ends were trimmed by 2 bases and 7 bases, with 11 bases remaining between them. CDR1 and CDR2 (germline): LGHNT, FRNRAP. There are 13 residues in the CDR3. The CDR3 DNA reads as TGTGCTAGTGGTTTGATAGGGGTAGGTGGCTACACCTTC. Its protein is CASGLIGVGGYTF. Complete variable domain (other parts from reference TRBV12-5 and TRBJ1-2): DARVTQTPRHKVTEMGQEVTMRCQPILGHNTVFWYRQTMMQGLELLAYFRNRAPLDDSGMPKDRFSAEMPDATLATLKIQPSEPRDSAVYFCASGLIGVGGYTFGSGTRLTVV.

J is TRBJ1-1 and V is TRBV7-8, with D tentatively TRBD1 (6 bases). Germline loops: CDR1 SGHVS, CDR2 FQNEAQ. Between the trimmed V and J ends, which lost 0 bases and 0 bases, there was a span of 11 bases. The CDR3 sequence is 16 residues long. CDR3 region: CASSLAVGQMNTEAFF. DNA for the CDR3: TGTGCCAGCAGCTTAGCCGTCGGACAGATGAACACTGAAGCTTTCTTT.

The V gene is TRBV25-1, the J gene TRBJ1-1; the D is unclear. The CDR3 is made up of 14 amino acids. Germline V CDR1 and CDR2: MGHDK, SYGVNS. V dropped 0 bases and J dropped 7 bases, with 12 bases sitting between them. The CDR3 sequence is CASSEYFMGSEAFF. The CDR3 DNA follows: TGTGCCAGCAGTGAATATTTCATGGGCAGTGAAGCTTTCTTT.

The rearrangement uses TRBV6-5 and TRBJ1-1, with D perhaps TRBD1 (5 bases). V gave up 11 bases and J gave up 4 bases, with 20 bases separating them. The CDR3 sequence is 14 residues long. CDR1 is MNHEY and CDR2 is SVGAGI in the germline V gene. DNA for the CDR3: TGTGCCGGACGCAGGGAGGGGCTAAGCACTGAAGCTTTCTTT. This encodes CAGRREGLSTEAFF.

The rearrangement joins TRBV19 to TRBJ1-1; D not resolved. Germline V CDR1 and CDR2: LNHDA, SQIVND (reference sequence). V was cut by 3 bases and J by 6 bases, with 11 bases left in between. CDR3 length: 13 amino acids. The CDR3 nucleotides are TGTGCCAGTAGTATTTCGGTCGGTGCTGAAGCTTTCTTT. This sequence encodes CASSISVGAEAFF.

This clone was counted once. In DNA form, the CDR3 reads TGTGCCAGCAGTTATAACTCGGCCTACGAGCAGTACTTC. Residues: CASSYNSAYEQYF. The V gene is TRBV6-5, the J gene TRBJ2-7; D unresolved. The CDR3 contains 13 residues. CDR1 and CDR2 from the germline V gene are MNHEY and SVGAGI. The V gene lost 3 bases and the J gene lost 2 bases, with 8 bases spanning the gap.